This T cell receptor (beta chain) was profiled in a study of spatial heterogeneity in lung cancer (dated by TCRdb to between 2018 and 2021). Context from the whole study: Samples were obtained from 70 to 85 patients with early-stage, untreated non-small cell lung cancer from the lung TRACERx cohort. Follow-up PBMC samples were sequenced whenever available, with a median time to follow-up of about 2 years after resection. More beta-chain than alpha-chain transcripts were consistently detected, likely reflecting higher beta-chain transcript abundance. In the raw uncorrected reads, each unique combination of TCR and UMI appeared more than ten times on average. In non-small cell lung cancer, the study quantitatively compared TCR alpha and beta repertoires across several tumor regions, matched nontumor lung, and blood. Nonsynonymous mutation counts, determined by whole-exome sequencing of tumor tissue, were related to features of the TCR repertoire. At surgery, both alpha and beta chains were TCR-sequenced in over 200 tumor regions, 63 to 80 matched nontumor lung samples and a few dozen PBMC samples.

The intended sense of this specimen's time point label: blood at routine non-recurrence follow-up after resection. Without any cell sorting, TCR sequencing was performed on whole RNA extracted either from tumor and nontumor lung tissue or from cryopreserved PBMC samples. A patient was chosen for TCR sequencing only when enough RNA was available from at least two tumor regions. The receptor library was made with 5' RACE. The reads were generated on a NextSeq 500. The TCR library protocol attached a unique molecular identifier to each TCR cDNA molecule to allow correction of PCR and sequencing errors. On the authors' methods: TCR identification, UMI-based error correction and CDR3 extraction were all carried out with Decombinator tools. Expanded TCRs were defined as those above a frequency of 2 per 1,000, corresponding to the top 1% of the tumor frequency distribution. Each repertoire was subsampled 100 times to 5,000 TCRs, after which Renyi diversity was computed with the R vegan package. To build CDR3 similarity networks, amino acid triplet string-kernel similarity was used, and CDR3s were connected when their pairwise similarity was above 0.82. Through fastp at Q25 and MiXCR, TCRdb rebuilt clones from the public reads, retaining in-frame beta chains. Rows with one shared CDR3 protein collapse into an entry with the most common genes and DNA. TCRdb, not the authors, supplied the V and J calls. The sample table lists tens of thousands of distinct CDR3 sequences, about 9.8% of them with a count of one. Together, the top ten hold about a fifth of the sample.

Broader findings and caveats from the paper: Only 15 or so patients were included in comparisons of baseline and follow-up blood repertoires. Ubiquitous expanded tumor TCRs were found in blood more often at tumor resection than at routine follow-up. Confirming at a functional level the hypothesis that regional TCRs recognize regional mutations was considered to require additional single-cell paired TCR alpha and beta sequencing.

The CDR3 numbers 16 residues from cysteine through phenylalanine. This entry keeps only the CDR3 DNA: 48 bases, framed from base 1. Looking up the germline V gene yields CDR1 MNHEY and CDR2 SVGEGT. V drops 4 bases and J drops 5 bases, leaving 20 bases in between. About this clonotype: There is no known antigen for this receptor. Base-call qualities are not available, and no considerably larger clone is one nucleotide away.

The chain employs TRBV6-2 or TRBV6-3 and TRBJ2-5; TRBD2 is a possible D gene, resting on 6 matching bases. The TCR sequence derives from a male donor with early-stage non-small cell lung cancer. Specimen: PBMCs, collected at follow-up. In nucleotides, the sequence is TGTGCCAGCAGTTCACCTGACATCCTCGGGGGTGAGACCCAGTACTTC. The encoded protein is CASSSPDILGGETQYF.